Below, 4 T cell receptor beta chains from the same sample are listed, as sequenced in a study of T-cell reconstitution after alpha-beta-depleted transplantation in children. Preparation of the TCRbeta library was carried out with unique molecular identifiers. MiXCR, run by TCRdb on the PCR reads, gives a single entry per CDR3 protein. The profile covers approximately 430,000 distinct CDR3 sequences, with about a sixth appearing a single time and over 25% taken by the ten largest. The material sequenced was PBMCs, mostly from graft donor cells, taken 360 days after TCRalphabeta/CD19-depleted stem cell transplant. These receptors all stem from a boy younger than two who had a stem cell transplant for Wiskott-Aldrich syndrome, so the T cells may come from the graft donor.

The rearrangement links TRBV7-2 to TRBJ1-1; D is undetermined. This CDR3 has 14 residues. V was pared by 1 base and J by 1 base, with 7 bases between. CDR1 is SGHTA, CDR2 FQGNSA, per germline. The CDR3 nucleotides read TGTGCCAGCAGCTTAGACATCTGGAACACTGAAGCTTTCTTT. Translated, it gives CASSLDIWNTEAFF.

This clonotype was detected ten times or more. This chain joins TRBV28 and TRBJ1-6; D ambiguous. Germline values: CDR1 MDHEN, CDR2 SYDVKM. Trimming left V 3 bases short and J 6 bases short, with 3 bases between. The CDR3 loop spans 12 amino acids. The CDR3 DNA sequence: TGTGCCAGCAGTTTCCTTAATTCACCCCTCCACTTT. It specifies CASSFLNSPLHF.

This clonotype has ten or more counts. This chain joins TRBV2 and TRBJ2-3, with a weak D call TRBD2 (6 bases). The CDR3 has 12 amino acids. V lost 6 bases to trimming and J lost 4 bases, with 8 bases between them. Germline lookup yields CDR1 SNHLY and CDR2 FYNNEI. CDR3 in amino acids: CASSRLADTQYF. The CDR3 DNA reads as TGTGCCAGCAGCCGACTAGCAGATACGCAGTATTTT. Variable domain in full (rest from reference TRBV2 and TRBJ2-3): EPEVTQTPSHQVTQMGQEVILRCVPISNHLYFYWYRQILGQKVEFLVSFYNNEISEKSEIFDDQFSVERPDGSNFTLKIRSTKLEDSAMYFCASSRLADTQYFGPGTRLTVL.

In nucleotides, the CDR3 is TGCAGTGCTAGAGATCTCACTATCGGCACAGATACGCAGTATTTT. Translation: CSARDLTIGTDTQYF. This chain links TRBV20-1 with TRBJ2-3; D gene unclear. Germline V CDR1 and CDR2: DFQATT, SNEGSKA (reference sequence). Trimming took 0 bases from V and 1 from J, leaving 11 bases between them. The CDR3 contains 15 residues.